Below, one TCR beta chain is given with its context. The target of this receptor is not known. No much larger clone exists at a distance of one base, and base qualities are not known. These data belong to a study of cytomegalovirus exposure and HLA in healthy donors (dated 2017 in TCRdb). As for the study more broadly: According to a later analysis, one platform produced both the roughly 130 validation repertoires and the 666 repertoires of the first cohort. A separate validation cohort of about 110 different subjects was used in addition to the approximately 670-subject first cohort. The study was designed to test whether signatures of past pathogen exposure could be identified by cataloging public T cell receptors. The study combined high-throughput TCR immunosequencing, statistical association of individual TCRs with disease status, and machine learning to predict cytomegalovirus infection status. Beyond this particular receptor, the publication reports: The validation cohort had no HLA typing available for a later analysis, so co-occurrence within that cohort was assessed over all 130 or so repertoires. In vitro tests confirmed that a few of the cytomegalovirus-associated TCR beta chains recognize cytomegalovirus antigens. Most TCR sequences were observed very rarely across donors, whereas some public TCRs were present in many individuals. According to the authors, the approach could potentially be generalized to other disease states and immunological phenotypes. The classifier was reported to diagnose cytomegalovirus status with high specificity and sensitivity in both the original cohort and the validation cohort. A later analysis found that TCRs clustered in the first cohort also tended to co-occur in the 110 or so validation repertoires, with just under 95% of cluster scores above 0. In the study, about 150 TCR beta chains were listed as associated with cytomegalovirus.

The receptor library was made with the immunoSEQ multiplex PCR assay. The authors' analysis ran thus. To diagnose cytomegalovirus status from the catalog of TCR beta chain sequences, a statistical classification framework was built. TCRdb took over this immuneACCESS table, retaining in-frame rearrangements with V and J assigned. Such tables are incomplete; in checked studies, under half of the missing clones stem from an unresolved V gene, and the remainder is unexplained. The V and J calls and the clone size are those of that table, but D and trimming were determined from the DNA. The sample contains 130,000 or so clones, approximately 90% of them found a single time. Of the sample, about 6.4% is held by the ten largest clones. Trimming accounts for 6 bases at V and 6 bases at J, while the number of junction bases matched to no gene is 2. Reading from cysteine to phenylalanine, the CDR3 counts 12 amino acids. Here the CDR3 DNA is all that survives: 36 bases in frame from base 1. As encoded in the germline V gene (reference sequence), CDR1 is MNHEY while CDR2 is SMNVEV.

The donors belonged to the validation cohort of about 120 subjects, which was separate from the approximately 700-subject first cohort. The sequenced sample was PBMCs. The sequence was obtained from a woman between 25 and 40 years old in good health and CMV-seropositive. The V and J segments used are TRBV27 and TRBJ2-1, with TRBD2 matching 7 junction bases. The nucleotide sequence reads as follows: TGTGCCAGCAGGACTAGCCTCAATGAGCAGTTCTTC. Its protein reads: CASRTSLNEQFF.